Each of the 30 T cell receptor beta chains below was sequenced from the same sample in a study of yellow fever vaccine responses in identical twins. MiXCR, applied by TCRdb to the RT-PCR reads, yields one record per CDR3 protein. This sample has 9,500 to 11,000 distinct CDR3 sequences, with more than 65% found just once. This material consisted of T cells from blood (PBMCs), unsorted or a sorted subset (not recorded which), taken before or after yellow fever vaccination (not recorded which). These receptors came from a woman aged 18-30 years who received the yellow fever vaccine.

The J gene is TRBJ1-2, the V gene TRBV5-4, with D unresolved. Trimming left V 0 bases short and J 7 bases short, with 16 bases between. Germline values: CDR1 SGHNT, CDR2 YYREEE (reference sequence). This CDR3 is 15 amino acids long. DNA of the CDR3: TGTGCCAGCAGCTTGGCCGGCCCGAGATCTTTTGGCTACACCTTC. Protein product: CASSLAGPRSFGYTF.

This chain connects TRBV7-6 to TRBJ1-1; D possibly corresponds to TRBD1 (5 bases). Germline values: CDR1 SGHVS, CDR2 FNYEAQ. This CDR3 has 15 amino acids. Trimming cost V 2 bases and J 1 base, with 11 bases left between them. The CDR3 loop is CASSLSSTGNTEAFF. The CDR3 DNA follows: TGTGCCAGCAGCTTATCCTCAACAGGGAACACTGAAGCTTTCTTT.

This sequence joins TRBV15 and TRBJ1-4; 8 nucleotides agree with TRBD1. The V segment lost 0 bases and the J segment 8 bases; nucleotides outside the gene matches: 5. CDR1 is LNHNV and CDR2 is YYDKDF in the germline V gene (reference sequence). The CDR3 consists of 15 residues. CDR3 coding DNA: TGTGCCACCAGCAGAGAGACAGGGGAGGCGGAAAAACTGTTTTTT. The encoded protein is CATSRETGEAEKLFF.

This chain connects TRBV24-1 to TRBJ2-1; weak D call: TRBD1 (5 bases). The CDR3 is 14 amino acids. V was clipped by 4 bases and J by 4 bases, with 10 bases between them. Germline loops: CDR1 KGHDR, CDR2 SFDVKD. The CDR3 loop reads CATSDLTGYNEQFF. Written as DNA, the CDR3 is TGTGCCACCAGTGACCTCACAGGATACAATGAGCAGTTCTTC.

The V and J genes are TRBV6-2 or TRBV6-3 and TRBJ1-1; no firm D call. CDR1 is MNHEY and CDR2 is SVGEGT in the germline V gene. This CDR3 spans 15 amino acids. V was pared by 2 bases and J by 0 bases, with 10 bases between. The CDR3, as DNA: TGTGCCAGCAGTTACACACAGAACATGAACACTGAAGCTTTCTTT. Encoded protein: CASSYTQNMNTEAFF.

The J gene is TRBJ2-7, the V gene TRBV27; 11 bases agree with TRBD1. Trimming at V came to 5 bases and at J to 4 bases, leaving 7 bases not matched to a gene. The CDR3 length is 15 residues. CDR1 and CDR2 (germline): MNHEY, SMNVEV (reference sequence). The CDR3 sequence: CASSIGQGAKYEQYF. The DNA of the CDR3 is TGTGCCAGCAGTATCGGACAGGGGGCGAAATACGAGCAGTACTTC.

The chain links TRBV3-1 to TRBJ2-3; D is uncertain. Germline V gene sequence: CDR1 LGHDT, CDR2 YNNKEL (reference sequence). Trimming removed 4 bases from V and 6 bases from J, with 8 bases in between. The length of the CDR3 is 12 residues. This chain's CDR3 is CASSRPGDTQYF. DNA for the CDR3: TGTGCCAGCAGCCGCCCCGGGGATACGCAGTATTTT.

V and J are TRBV11-2 and TRBJ1-3, with D uncertain. Germline CDR1 is SGHAT and CDR2 is FQNNGV. V lost 6 bases and J lost 0, with 9 bases in between. This CDR3 is built from 14 residues. In nucleotides, the CDR3 is TGTGCCAGCAGTGGACGGAGCTCTGGAAACACCATATATTTT. It codes for CASSGRSSGNTIYF.

V gene TRBV24-1 combines with J gene TRBJ2-7, with D uncertain. The CDR3 runs 13 residues. The germline gives CDR1 KGHDR, CDR2 SFDVKD. V was pared by 5 bases and J by 2 bases, with 9 bases between. The CDR3 protein is CATSAADPYEQYF. The CDR3 DNA reads TGTGCCACCAGTGCGGCAGATCCCTACGAGCAGTACTTC.

The V gene is TRBV7-6, the J gene TRBJ2-1; 7 bases agree with TRBD1. CDR3 length: 18 amino acids. The V segment lost 5 bases and the J segment 4 bases; nucleotides outside the gene matches: 17. Germline CDR1 SGHVS, CDR2 FNYEAQ. DNA for the CDR3: TGTGCCAGCAGCGTATCAACCGGCGACAGGGTCATATACAATGAGCAGTTCTTC. Amino acid sequence: CASSVSTGDRVIYNEQFF.

The chain joins TRBV13 to TRBJ2-1, with 12 bases aligning to TRBD2. Trimming cost V 8 bases and J 3 bases; bases outside gene matches: 14. CDR1 is PRHDT and CDR2 is FYEKMQ in the germline V gene (reference sequence). This CDR3 contains 18 residues. CDR3 in DNA: TGTGCCAGCGGAATTGAGGATGGGACTAGCGGGCGCTACAATGAGCAGTTCTTC. This gives the protein CASGIEDGTSGRYNEQFF.

V usage is TRBV7-6 and J usage is TRBJ2-2; 12 bases map to TRBD2. Germline V gene lookup returns CDR1 SGHVS and CDR2 FNYEAQ. V dropped 1 base and J dropped 0; count of bases not matched to a gene: 3. This CDR3 comprises 18 residues. The CDR3 loop reads CASSLVLAGGPNTGELFF. The CDR3 nucleotides are TGTGCCAGCAGCTTAGTACTAGCGGGAGGTCCGAACACCGGGGAGCTGTTTTTT.

There are a few counts of this clonotype. The chain joins TRBV9 to TRBJ2-1; D call uncertain. V lost 4 bases, J lost 6 bases, and 17 bases lay in between. The length of the CDR3 is 15 residues. The V gene's germline CDR1 is SGDLS and CDR2 YYNGEE. The CDR3: CASSTATTALNEQFF. In DNA, the CDR3 is TGTGCCAGCAGCACCGCAACTACAGCCCTCAATGAGCAGTTCTTC.

The J gene is TRBJ2-1, the V gene TRBV19; 9 bases are shared with TRBD2. The J segment lost 2 bases and the V segment lost 7 bases, leaving 3 bases of the junction unmatched. The CDR3 sequence is 14 residues long. CDR1 LNHDA and CDR2 SQIVND come from the germline V gene (reference sequence). CDR3 in DNA: TGTGCCAGTATAGCGGGAGAGGCCTACAATGAGCAGTTCTTC. Residues: CASIAGEAYNEQFF.

The V gene is TRBV11-1, the J gene TRBJ2-4; 10 bases fit TRBD2. The ends lost 5 bases at V and 4 bases at J; junction bases unmatched: 5. The CDR3 loop spans 15 amino acids. Germline CDR1 is SGHAT and CDR2 is FQDESV (reference sequence). The chain's CDR3 is CASSPRTSGKNIQYF. As DNA, the CDR3 is TGTGCCAGCAGCCCCCGGACTAGCGGTAAAAACATTCAGTACTTC.

CDR3 nucleotides: TGCAGCGTTGACGGGGGGATTGCTACTGAAGCTTTCTTT. The encoded protein is CSVDGGIATEAFF. V gene TRBV29-1 combines with J gene TRBJ1-1; possible D gene TRBD1, 5 bases. In germline, CDR1 is SQVTM, CDR2 ANQGSEA. This CDR3 is built from 13 residues. Trimming took 3 bases from V and 5 from J, leaving 13 bases between them.

The gene calls are TRBV18 and TRBJ2-3, with a tentative D call TRBD2 (6 bases). V dropped 0 bases and J dropped 6 bases, with 16 bases sitting between them. This CDR3 region has 16 residues. The germline V gene has CDR1 KGHSH and CDR2 LQKENI. CDR3 residues: CASSPPSFSGTDTQYF. CDR3 in DNA: TGTGCCAGCTCACCACCGTCTTTCTCAGGGACTGATACGCAGTATTTT. Supplemented by reference TRBV18 and TRBJ2-3, the full variable domain reads NAGVMQNPRHLVRRRGQEARLRCSPMKGHSHVYWYRQLPEEGLKFMVYLQKENIIDESGMPKERFSAEFPKEGPSILRIQQVVRGDSAAYFCASSPPSFSGTDTQYFGPGTRLTVL.

The V gene is TRBV29-1, the J gene TRBJ1-1, with D hard to call. Germline V gives CDR1 SQVTM, CDR2 ANQGSEA. The CDR3 is 11 residues long. V lost 4 bases and J 5 bases, leaving 8 bases between the germline ends. CDR3: CSVVDGTEAFF. For the CDR3, the DNA is TGCAGCGTTGTTGACGGAACTGAAGCTTTCTTT.

The chain has TRBV15 and TRBJ2-1; 8 positions match TRBD2. There are 17 residues in the CDR3. Trimming removed 0 bases from V and 6 bases from J; junction bases left unmatched: 10. Per the germline V gene, CDR1 is LNHNV and CDR2 is YYDKDF (reference sequence). This CDR3 reads CATSRDLFVTSGNEQFF. Written as DNA, the CDR3 is TGTGCCACCAGCAGAGATCTCTTTGTTACTAGCGGCAATGAGCAGTTCTTC.

The chain uses TRBV6-1 and TRBJ2-5; 7 bases are a match to TRBD1. The V and J ends lost 5 bases and 5 bases, in that order; junction bases with no gene match: 8. Germline loops: CDR1 MNHNS, CDR2 SASEGT. The CDR3 has 14 amino acids. The CDR3 reads CASSTGTESETQYF. The CDR3 DNA follows: TGTGCCAGCAGTACTGGGACAGAATCGGAGACCCAGTACTTC.

The chain has TRBV29-1 and TRBJ2-1, with a tentative D call TRBD1 (6 bases). The CDR3 runs 13 residues. CDR1 SQVTM and CDR2 ANQGSEA come from the germline V gene. V was trimmed by 5 bases and J by 7 bases, leaving 15 bases between them. As DNA, the CDR3 is TGCAGCGTTCACCGGGACAACCAGAATGAGCAGTTCTTC. This codes for CSVHRDNQNEQFF.

The chain couples TRBV11-1 to TRBJ2-1; 8 nucleotides align to TRBD2. V lost 5 bases to trimming and J lost 1 base; unmatched junction nucleotides: 7. The germline V gene encodes CDR1 SGHAT and CDR2 FQDESV (reference sequence). The CDR3 spans 16 residues. CDR3 sequence reads: CASSLTAGDSYNEQFF. The CDR3 DNA is TGTGCCAGCAGCCTCACAGCGGGAGATTCCTACAATGAGCAGTTCTTC.

The chain carries TRBV19 and TRBJ1-5; D remains ambiguous. V was shortened by 1 base and J by 6 bases, with 13 bases between the two germline ends. From germline, CDR1 is LNHDA and CDR2 SQIVND (reference sequence). The CDR3 has 15 amino acids. The CDR3: CASSIVFHVTQPQHF. The DNA for the CDR3 is TGTGCCAGTAGTATAGTATTCCACGTAACTCAGCCCCAGCATTTT.

CDR3 sequence reads: CASSQRLGKETQYF. The DNA of the CDR3 is TGCGCCAGCAGCCAAAGACTAGGGAAAGAGACCCAGTACTTC. V gene TRBV4-3 combines with J gene TRBJ2-5; D possibly corresponds to TRBD2 (6 bases). V lost 2 bases and J lost 3, with 10 bases in between. Per the germline V gene, CDR1 is LGHNA and CDR2 is YSLEER. CDR3 length: 14 amino acids.

V usage is TRBV5-5 and J usage is TRBJ2-7; TRBD2 might be the D (6 bases). Germline CDR1 and CDR2: SGHKS and YYEKEE (reference sequence). The V end was cut by 3 bases, the J end by 0 bases, with 19 bases between. The length of the CDR3 is 17 residues. The DNA of the CDR3 is TGTGCCAGCAGCTCCAATCCGGGACTCCAAAACTCCTACGAGCAGTACTTC. It yields the protein CASSSNPGLQNSYEQYF.

This clonotype has just a few counts. J is TRBJ2-3 and V is TRBV7-6; D is perhaps TRBD1 (5 bases). The CDR3 contains 14 residues. V was pared by 2 bases and J by 0 bases, with 6 bases between. In germline, CDR1 is SGHVS, CDR2 FNYEAQ. This CDR3 reads CASSLQGSTDTQYF. The CDR3 DNA is TGTGCCAGCAGCTTACAGGGAAGCACAGATACGCAGTATTTT. The full variable domain, with the rest looked up from reference TRBV7-6 and TRBJ2-3, is GAGVSQSPRYKVTKRGQDVALRCDPISGHVSLYWYRQALGQGPEFLTYFNYEAQQDKSGLPNDRFSAERPEGSISTLTIQRTEQRDSAMYRCASSLQGSTDTQYFGPGTRLTVL.

The rearrangement joins TRBV14 to TRBJ1-1; the D is unclear. CDR3 length: 12 residues. The germline CDR1 and CDR2 sequences are SGHDN and FVKESK. Trimming stripped 3 bases from V and 11 bases from J, with 13 bases between. CDR3 in amino acids: CASSQVGLQAFF. CDR3 nucleotide sequence: TGTGCCAGCAGCCAGGTGGGTCTGCAGGCTTTCTTT.

The chain links TRBV27 to TRBJ1-2; 7 bases match TRBD1. This CDR3 has 15 amino acids. The ends lost 6 bases at V and 5 bases at J; junction bases unmatched: 12. Germline CDR1 reads MNHEY; CDR2 reads SMNVEV (reference sequence). CDR3: CASSPHEGAGYGYTF. The DNA for the CDR3 is TGTGCCAGCAGCCCACACGAGGGGGCGGGATATGGCTACACCTTC.

This clonotype was picked up a small number of times. This chain connects TRBV11-2 to TRBJ1-1; no clear D gene. Germline V gene data show CDR1 as SGHAT and CDR2 as FQNNGV. V dropped 1 base and J dropped 8 bases, with 8 bases sitting between them. The CDR3 covers 12 residues. Here the CDR3 reads CASSLGQREAFF. The CDR3, as DNA: TGTGCCAGCAGCTTAGGCCAGAGAGAAGCTTTCTTT.

The chain combines TRBV5-5 with TRBJ2-1; no clear D. From germline, CDR1 is SGHKS and CDR2 YYEKEE (reference sequence). The CDR3 is made up of 12 amino acids. The germline V and J ends were trimmed by 2 bases and 8 bases, with 8 bases remaining between them. Here the CDR3 reads CASSFTIHEQFF. The CDR3 DNA is TGTGCCAGCAGCTTCACTATCCATGAGCAGTTCTTC.